This is a list of T cell receptor beta chains from one sample in a study of T cells after yellow fever vaccination. One entry per CDR3 protein, called by TCRdb with MiXCR from the 5' RACE reads. The sample carries about 630,000 distinct CDR3 sequences, about 12% recorded once. The specimen was PBMCs, collected on the day of the yellow fever booster vaccination. The receptors come from a man aged 25-45 years who received the YFV17D yellow fever vaccine. Each CDR3 is given with its conserved first and last residue. Each record gives: clone size, V gene, J gene, D gene, CDR3 DNA, CDR3 protein. D genes are given only for firm matches. The size of a clone is reported for some rows only, either as once, few or many, or as a class for expanded clones.

clone_size: NA
v_call: TRBV21-1
j_call: TRBJ2-2
d_call: NA
cdr3_nt: TGTGCCAGCCCACGGGGGGCCGGCACCGGGGAGCTGTTTTTT
cdr3_aa: CASPRGAGTGELFF

clone_size: few
v_call: TRBV5-5
j_call: TRBJ2-7
d_call: TRBD2
cdr3_nt: TGTGCCAGCAGTTACTCTAGCGGGCGGTCCTACGAGCAGTACTTC
cdr3_aa: CASSYSSGRSYEQYF

clone_size: NA
v_call: TRBV6-4
j_call: TRBJ1-1
d_call: NA
cdr3_nt: TGTGCCAGCAGTGACTCCGGTGCTTTCTTT
cdr3_aa: CASSDSGAFF

clone_size: few
v_call: TRBV6-5
j_call: TRBJ2-1
d_call: NA
cdr3_nt: TGTGCCAGCAGTTACATGGTTTCTGGTGAGCAGTTCTTC
cdr3_aa: CASSYMVSGEQFF

clone_size: few
v_call: TRBV15
j_call: TRBJ1-5
d_call: TRBD1
cdr3_nt: TGTGCCACCAGCAGACCAGGGACAGGCCAGCCCCAGCATTTT
cdr3_aa: CATSRPGTGQPQHF

clone_size: NA
v_call: TRBV5-1
j_call: TRBJ2-1
d_call: NA
cdr3_nt: TGCGCCAGCAGCTTGGTAGTCAGCTACAATGAGCAGTTCTTC
cdr3_aa: CASSLVVSYNEQFF

clone_size: NA
v_call: TRBV13
j_call: TRBJ2-4
d_call: NA
cdr3_nt: TGTGCCAGCAGCTTGTACGGGAAAAACATTCAGTACTTC
cdr3_aa: CASSLYGKNIQYF

clone_size: NA
v_call: TRBV6-5
j_call: TRBJ2-1
d_call: NA
cdr3_nt: TGTGCCAGCAGTTTCTTACAATCTAGCTCCTACAATGAGCAGTTCTTC
cdr3_aa: CASSFLQSSSYNEQFF

clone_size: NA
v_call: TRBV5-3
j_call: TRBJ2-4
d_call: NA
cdr3_nt: TGTGCCAGCGGCCCGGGGGGCGCGGCCTTAACCAAAAACATTCAGTACTTC
cdr3_aa: CASGPGGAALTKNIQYF

clone_size: few
v_call: TRBV7-2
j_call: TRBJ2-1
d_call: NA
cdr3_nt: TGTGCCAGCAGCTTACTGAGACACAACAATGAGCAGTTCTTC
cdr3_aa: CASSLLRHNNEQFF

clone_size: few
v_call: TRBV5-8
j_call: TRBJ2-3
d_call: NA
cdr3_nt: TGTGCCAGCAGCTTGGCCTGGAAGCGGGTCACAGATACGCAGTATTTT
cdr3_aa: CASSLAWKRVTDTQYF

clone_size: few
v_call: TRBV5-1
j_call: TRBJ2-7
d_call: TRBD2
cdr3_nt: TGCGCCAGCAGCCGACCGGAGCGGGGACTTGACGAGCAGTACTTC
cdr3_aa: CASSRPERGLDEQYF

clone_size: few
v_call: TRBV29-1
j_call: TRBJ2-1
d_call: TRBD1
cdr3_nt: TGCAGCGTGCCGGGACAGCGACCCAATGAGCAGTTCTTC
cdr3_aa: CSVPGQRPNEQFF

clone_size: NA
v_call: TRBV12-3/TRBV12-4
j_call: TRBJ2-1
d_call: TRBD2
cdr3_nt: TGTGCCAGCAGGGCTAGCGGGAAGTACAATGAGCAGTTCTTC
cdr3_aa: CASRASGKYNEQFF

clone_size: few
v_call: TRBV12-3/TRBV12-4
j_call: TRBJ1-6
d_call: NA
cdr3_nt: TGTGCCAGCAGTCTCAGGGGTTCAAATTCACCCCTCCACTTT
cdr3_aa: CASSLRGSNSPLHF

clone_size: NA
v_call: TRBV29-1
j_call: TRBJ2-2
d_call: TRBD1
cdr3_nt: TGCAGCGTTCGGACAGGGAACGGGGAGCTGTTTTTT
cdr3_aa: CSVRTGNGELFF

clone_size: NA
v_call: TRBV28
j_call: TRBJ2-7
d_call: TRBD2
cdr3_nt: TGTGCCAGCAGTCACCCCGGACTAGCGGGAGTTCGGTGGTCCTACGAGCAGTACTTC
cdr3_aa: CASSHPGLAGVRWSYEQYF

clone_size: NA
v_call: TRBV11-2
j_call: TRBJ2-1
d_call: TRBD2
cdr3_nt: TGTGCCAGCAGCTTAGGGACTAGCAAGGACAATGAGCAGTTCTTC
cdr3_aa: CASSLGTSKDNEQFF

clone_size: few
v_call: TRBV20-1
j_call: TRBJ2-4
d_call: TRBD1
cdr3_nt: TGCAGTGCTAGGGCCAGACAGGGGGTAAACATTCAGTACTTC
cdr3_aa: CSARARQGVNIQYF

clone_size: NA
v_call: TRBV9
j_call: TRBJ2-2
d_call: TRBD2
cdr3_nt: TGTGCCAGCAGCGTGGGGCTAGCGGGACCCGGGGAGCTGTTTTTT
cdr3_aa: CASSVGLAGPGELFF

clone_size: few
v_call: TRBV28
j_call: TRBJ1-4
d_call: TRBD1
cdr3_nt: TGTGCCAGCAAGGACAGGGTTATAGAAAAACTGTTTTTT
cdr3_aa: CASKDRVIEKLFF

clone_size: few
v_call: TRBV30
j_call: TRBJ1-2
d_call: NA
cdr3_nt: TGTGCCTGGGGGCGTTATGGCTACACCTTC
cdr3_aa: CAWGRYGYTF

clone_size: NA
v_call: TRBV14
j_call: TRBJ1-6
d_call: NA
cdr3_nt: TGTGCCAGCAGCCAAATAAGGCAGGGTAATTCACCCCTCCACTTT
cdr3_aa: CASSQIRQGNSPLHF

clone_size: NA
v_call: TRBV6-1
j_call: TRBJ1-6
d_call: NA
cdr3_nt: TGTGCCAGCAGCCCCCGCGCCTGGGTCGGTAATTCACCCCTCCACTTT
cdr3_aa: CASSPRAWVGNSPLHF

clone_size: few
v_call: TRBV27
j_call: TRBJ2-1
d_call: TRBD2
cdr3_nt: TGTGCCAGCAGTTTAGACCCCCCCGGGACTAGCGTATACAATGAGCAGTTCTTC
cdr3_aa: CASSLDPPGTSVYNEQFF

clone_size: few
v_call: TRBV6-5
j_call: TRBJ1-1
d_call: NA
cdr3_nt: TGTGCCAGCAGTTCCACCGACACCGGTCACACTGAAGCTTTCTTT
cdr3_aa: CASSSTDTGHTEAFF

clone_size: few
v_call: TRBV12-3/TRBV12-4
j_call: TRBJ1-6
d_call: NA
cdr3_nt: TGTGCCAGCAGTTTTAGGGCCGGAGGGAATTCACCCCTCCACTTT
cdr3_aa: CASSFRAGGNSPLHF

clone_size: few
v_call: TRBV7-2
j_call: TRBJ2-3
d_call: NA
cdr3_nt: TGTGCCAGCAGCAACCTAGCCGATACGCAGTATTTT
cdr3_aa: CASSNLADTQYF

clone_size: few
v_call: TRBV27
j_call: TRBJ2-7
d_call: TRBD1
cdr3_nt: TGTGCCAGCAGTTTACAACAGGGGGACCATTCCTACGAGCAGTACTTC
cdr3_aa: CASSLQQGDHSYEQYF

clone_size: few
v_call: TRBV7-2
j_call: TRBJ1-1
d_call: NA
cdr3_nt: TGTGCCAGCAGCTTAGTAATCTGGAACACTGAAGCTTTCTTT
cdr3_aa: CASSLVIWNTEAFF

clone_size: NA
v_call: TRBV15
j_call: TRBJ1-4
d_call: NA
cdr3_nt: TGTGCCACCAGCAGCCCTCCAACTAATGAAAAACTGTTTTTT
cdr3_aa: CATSSPPTNEKLFF

clone_size: few
v_call: TRBV7-3
j_call: TRBJ2-1
d_call: NA
cdr3_nt: TGTGCCAGCAGCTTAGGGCCTAGCAGGAATGAGCAGTTCTTC
cdr3_aa: CASSLGPSRNEQFF

clone_size: few
v_call: TRBV5-4
j_call: TRBJ2-7
d_call: TRBD1
cdr3_nt: TGTGCCAGCAGCGGCCGGACAGGGGGTGAATTCGAGCAGTACTTC
cdr3_aa: CASSGRTGGEFEQYF

clone_size: NA
v_call: TRBV20-1
j_call: TRBJ2-3
d_call: TRBD2
cdr3_nt: TGCAGTGCTAGAGGAAAGAAGCGGGAGTTAAATACGCAGTATTTT
cdr3_aa: CSARGKKRELNTQYF

clone_size: few
v_call: TRBV27
j_call: TRBJ1-1
d_call: NA
cdr3_nt: TGTGCCAGCAGTTTCCTCCAGGGTACTGAAGCTTTCTTT
cdr3_aa: CASSFLQGTEAFF

clone_size: many
v_call: TRBV5-4
j_call: TRBJ2-7
d_call: TRBD1
cdr3_nt: TGTGCCAGCAGCCGCGTGGACAGGAGCTCCTACGAGCAGTACTTC
cdr3_aa: CASSRVDRSSYEQYF

clone_size: NA
v_call: TRBV11-2
j_call: TRBJ2-7
d_call: TRBD1
cdr3_nt: TGTGCCAGCAGACGACCGGGACAGGCATACGAGCAGTACTTC
cdr3_aa: CASRRPGQAYEQYF

clone_size: NA
v_call: TRBV18
j_call: TRBJ1-3
d_call: NA
cdr3_nt: TGTGCCAGCTCACCAACGACAGTCTCCTCTGGAAACACCATATATTTT
cdr3_aa: CASSPTTVSSGNTIYF

clone_size: NA
v_call: TRBV18
j_call: TRBJ2-3
d_call: TRBD2
cdr3_nt: TGTGCCAGCACGGGAGCTAGCGGCGGGGGCACAGATACGCAGTATTTT
cdr3_aa: CASTGASGGGTDTQYF

clone_size: few
v_call: TRBV6-1
j_call: TRBJ1-1
d_call: NA
cdr3_nt: TGTGCCAGCAGAAGAGACAGGAGGGTTGGTGAAGCTTTCTTT
cdr3_aa: CASRRDRRVGEAFF

clone_size: NA
v_call: TRBV5-1
j_call: TRBJ2-1
d_call: NA
cdr3_nt: TGCGCCAGCAGCTTCGGTGGACAGACATCCTACAATGAGCAGTTCTTC
cdr3_aa: CASSFGGQTSYNEQFF

clone_size: NA
v_call: TRBV11-2
j_call: TRBJ2-5
d_call: NA
cdr3_nt: TGTGCCAGCAGCTTAACCGGGAGCTACCAAGAGACCCAGTACTTC
cdr3_aa: CASSLTGSYQETQYF

clone_size: NA
v_call: TRBV6-2/TRBV6-3
j_call: TRBJ2-2
d_call: NA
cdr3_nt: TGTGCCAGCAGTTACCCAATATTGCGGACTACGAACACCGGGGAGCTGTTTTTT
cdr3_aa: CASSYPILRTTNTGELFF

clone_size: many
v_call: TRBV20-1
j_call: TRBJ2-2
d_call: NA
cdr3_nt: TGCAGTGCCGGCCGCACGAACCCCGGGGAGCTGTTTTTT
cdr3_aa: CSAGRTNPGELFF

clone_size: few
v_call: TRBV15
j_call: TRBJ2-7
d_call: NA
cdr3_nt: TGTGCCACCAGCAGGACGGGCGGATTGTACGAGCAGTACTTC
cdr3_aa: CATSRTGGLYEQYF

clone_size: few
v_call: TRBV12-5
j_call: TRBJ2-6
d_call: NA
cdr3_nt: TGTGCTAGTGGTTTCGACCTGGCATGGGGGGCGAAAAACCCTGGGGCCAACGTCCTGACTTTC
cdr3_aa: CASGFDLAWGAKNPGANVLTF

clone_size: many
v_call: TRBV12-3/TRBV12-4
j_call: TRBJ2-7
d_call: NA
cdr3_nt: TGTGCCAGCAGTGCCCCGGATAGTCCCTCCTACGAGCAGTACTTC
cdr3_aa: CASSAPDSPSYEQYF

clone_size: NA
v_call: TRBV12-5
j_call: TRBJ2-3
d_call: TRBD2
cdr3_nt: TGTGCTAGTGGTCCCGGACTAGCGGGAGTAGGAGATACGCAGTATTTT
cdr3_aa: CASGPGLAGVGDTQYF

clone_size: NA
v_call: TRBV12-3/TRBV12-4
j_call: TRBJ2-1
d_call: TRBD2
cdr3_nt: TGTGCCAGCAGCATAGGTGGGACTACCGCCTACAATGAGCAGTTCTTC
cdr3_aa: CASSIGGTTAYNEQFF

clone_size: few
v_call: TRBV19
j_call: TRBJ1-2
d_call: TRBD1
cdr3_nt: TGTGCCAGTAGTTTCCGGGACAGGGGGCGATCCTATGGCTACACCTTC
cdr3_aa: CASSFRDRGRSYGYTF

clone_size: NA
v_call: TRBV6-2/TRBV6-3
j_call: TRBJ2-4
d_call: TRBD2
cdr3_nt: TGTGCCAGCAGTTACTCGAGCAGGCTAGCGGGGGGTACTGCCAAAAACATTCAGTACTTC
cdr3_aa: CASSYSSRLAGGTAKNIQYF